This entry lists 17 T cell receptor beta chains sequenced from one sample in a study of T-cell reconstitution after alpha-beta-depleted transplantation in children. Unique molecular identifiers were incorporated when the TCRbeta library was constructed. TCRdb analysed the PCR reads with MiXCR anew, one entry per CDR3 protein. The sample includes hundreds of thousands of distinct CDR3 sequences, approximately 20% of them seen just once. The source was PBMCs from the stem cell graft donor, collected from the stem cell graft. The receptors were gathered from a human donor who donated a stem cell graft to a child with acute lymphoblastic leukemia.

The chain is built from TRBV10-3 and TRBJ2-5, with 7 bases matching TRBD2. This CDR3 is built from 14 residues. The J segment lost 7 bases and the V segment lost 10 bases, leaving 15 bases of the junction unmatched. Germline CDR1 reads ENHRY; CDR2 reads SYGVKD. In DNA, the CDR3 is TGTGCCACCGCGGGACTACTTGAGGGAATGACCCAGTACTTC. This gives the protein CATAGLLEGMTQYF.

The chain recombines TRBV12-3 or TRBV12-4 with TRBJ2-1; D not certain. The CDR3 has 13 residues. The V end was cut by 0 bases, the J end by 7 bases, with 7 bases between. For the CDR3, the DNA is TGTGCCAGCAGTTTAGCAGAGGCGAATGAGCAGTTCTTC. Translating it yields CASSLAEANEQFF.

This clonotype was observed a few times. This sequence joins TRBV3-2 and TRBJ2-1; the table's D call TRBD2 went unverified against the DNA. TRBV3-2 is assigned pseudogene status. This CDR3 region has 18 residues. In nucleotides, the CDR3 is TGTGCCAGCAGCCAGGGGGACGTAGCGGAGCCGGGGGACAATGAGCAGTTCTTC. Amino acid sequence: CASSQGDVAEPGDNEQFF.

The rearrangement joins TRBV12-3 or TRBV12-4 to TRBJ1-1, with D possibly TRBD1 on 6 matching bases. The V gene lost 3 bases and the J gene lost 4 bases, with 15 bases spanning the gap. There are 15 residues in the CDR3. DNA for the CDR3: TGTGCCAGCAGTTTCAGGGGCCGGACGGGCACTGAAGCTTTCTTT. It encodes CASSFRGRTGTEAFF.

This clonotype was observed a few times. CDR3 bases: TGTGCCAGCAGTGAAGGTCGCCTAGCGGGAGGACGCATTCAGTACTTC. Its protein is CASSEGRLAGGRIQYF. The rearrangement joins TRBV2 to TRBJ2-4; 11 bases agree with TRBD2. After removal of 1 base from V and 9 bases from J, the junction contained 8 bases not matched to a gene. CDR1 and CDR2 (germline): SNHLY, FYNNEI. The CDR3 extends over 16 amino acids.

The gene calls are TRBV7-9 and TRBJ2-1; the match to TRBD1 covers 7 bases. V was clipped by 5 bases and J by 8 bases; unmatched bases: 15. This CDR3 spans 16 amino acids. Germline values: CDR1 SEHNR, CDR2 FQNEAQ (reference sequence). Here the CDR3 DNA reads TGTGCCAGCAGCCCGACAGGGTATGTAGTTTTGGATGAGCAGTTCTTC. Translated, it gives CASSPTGYVVLDEQFF.

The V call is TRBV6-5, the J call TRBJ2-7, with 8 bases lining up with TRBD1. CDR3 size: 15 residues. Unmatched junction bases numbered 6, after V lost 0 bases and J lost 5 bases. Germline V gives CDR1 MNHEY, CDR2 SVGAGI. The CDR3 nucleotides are TGTGCCAGCAGTTACTCCCTCTTGACAGGGGACGAGCAGTACTTC. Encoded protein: CASSYSLLTGDEQYF.

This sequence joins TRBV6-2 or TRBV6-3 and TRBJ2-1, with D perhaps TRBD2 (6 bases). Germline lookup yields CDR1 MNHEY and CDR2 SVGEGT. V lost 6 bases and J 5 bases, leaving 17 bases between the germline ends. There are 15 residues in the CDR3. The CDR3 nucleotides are TGTGCCAGCAGGGGTCGGGAGTGGATGAACAATGAGCAGTTCTTC. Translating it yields CASRGREWMNNEQFF.

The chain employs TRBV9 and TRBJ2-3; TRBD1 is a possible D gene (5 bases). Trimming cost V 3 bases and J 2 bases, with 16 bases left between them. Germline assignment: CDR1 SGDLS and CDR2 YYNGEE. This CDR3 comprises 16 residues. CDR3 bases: TGTGCCAGCAGCGCCCAGCTTCTGACAGACACAGATACGCAGTATTTT. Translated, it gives CASSAQLLTDTDTQYF.

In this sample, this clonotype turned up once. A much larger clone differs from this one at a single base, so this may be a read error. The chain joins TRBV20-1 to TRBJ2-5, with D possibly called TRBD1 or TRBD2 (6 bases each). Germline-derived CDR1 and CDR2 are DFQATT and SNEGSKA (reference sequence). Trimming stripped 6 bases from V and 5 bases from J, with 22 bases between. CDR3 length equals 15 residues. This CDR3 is CSAVGSSGADETQYF. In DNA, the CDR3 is TGCAGTGCGGTGGGAAGTTCGGGGGCAGACGAGACCCAGTACTTC.

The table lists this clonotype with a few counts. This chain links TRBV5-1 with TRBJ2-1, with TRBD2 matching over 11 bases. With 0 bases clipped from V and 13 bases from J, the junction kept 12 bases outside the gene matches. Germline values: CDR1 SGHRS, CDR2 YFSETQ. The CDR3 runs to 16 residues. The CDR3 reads CASSLAGSGRATGQFF. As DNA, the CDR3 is TGCGCCAGCAGCTTGGCCGGTAGCGGGAGGGCCACCGGTCAGTTCTTC.

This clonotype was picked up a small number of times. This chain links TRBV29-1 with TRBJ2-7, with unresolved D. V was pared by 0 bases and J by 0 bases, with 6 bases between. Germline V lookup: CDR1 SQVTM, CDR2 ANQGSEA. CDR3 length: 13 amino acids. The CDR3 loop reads CSVEDSVSYEQYF. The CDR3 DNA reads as TGCAGCGTTGAAGACAGTGTCTCCTACGAGCAGTACTTC.

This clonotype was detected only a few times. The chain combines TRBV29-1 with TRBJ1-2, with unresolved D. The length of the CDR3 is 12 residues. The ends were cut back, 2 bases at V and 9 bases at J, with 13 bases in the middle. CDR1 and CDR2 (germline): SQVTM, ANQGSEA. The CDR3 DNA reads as TGCAGCGTTGAAAACAAGTTTTTAAGCTACACCTTC. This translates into CSVENKFLSYTF.

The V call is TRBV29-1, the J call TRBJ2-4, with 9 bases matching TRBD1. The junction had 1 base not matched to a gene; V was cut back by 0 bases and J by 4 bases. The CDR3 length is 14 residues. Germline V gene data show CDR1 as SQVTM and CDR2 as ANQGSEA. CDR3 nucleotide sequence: TGCAGCGTTGAAGACGGGACAGGGAAAAACATTCAGTACTTC. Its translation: CSVEDGTGKNIQYF.

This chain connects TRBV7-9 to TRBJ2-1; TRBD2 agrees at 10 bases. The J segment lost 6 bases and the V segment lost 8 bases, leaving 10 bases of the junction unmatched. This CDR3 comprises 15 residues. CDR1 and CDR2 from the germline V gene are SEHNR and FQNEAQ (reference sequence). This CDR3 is CASGPIAGGLNEQFF. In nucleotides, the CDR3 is TGTGCCAGCGGGCCTATAGCGGGAGGCCTCAATGAGCAGTTCTTC.

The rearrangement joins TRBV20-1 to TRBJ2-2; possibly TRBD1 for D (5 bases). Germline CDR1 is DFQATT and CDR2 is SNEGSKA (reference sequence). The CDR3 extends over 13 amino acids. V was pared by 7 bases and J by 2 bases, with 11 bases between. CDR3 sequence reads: CSGLRVNTGELFF. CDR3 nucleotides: TGCAGTGGCCTCAGGGTAAACACCGGGGAGCTGTTTTTT.

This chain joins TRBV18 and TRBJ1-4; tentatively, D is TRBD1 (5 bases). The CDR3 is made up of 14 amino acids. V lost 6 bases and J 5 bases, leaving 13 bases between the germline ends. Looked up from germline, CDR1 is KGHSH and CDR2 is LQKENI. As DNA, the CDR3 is TGTGCCAGCTCCTTACAGGCCGCGAATGAAAAACTGTTTTTT. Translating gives CASSLQAANEKLFF.